Described below is a single T cell receptor (beta chain) sequence and its context. These data belong to a study of blood T cell repertoires in COVID-19. Study overall: Sources were T cells, B-cell-depleted T cells, or PBMCs; the material itself was cDNA or gDNA.

CDR1 ENHRY and CDR2 SYGVKD come from the germline V gene. The CDR3 runs to 14 residues. V lost 3 bases and J 2 bases, leaving 8 bases between the germline ends. TCRdb's copy holds only in-frame clones and misses some; the assay was immunoSEQ multiplex PCR. This table holds about 100,000 clones, roughly 87% found once. Sequencing used peripheral blood. This chain links TRBV10-3 with TRBJ2-1, with a weak D call TRBD2 (6 bases). The clonotype originates from a man aged 25 to 40 in a cohort sampled during active COVID-19. The CDR3 is CAISDRTTYNEQFF. The CDR3 nucleotides read TGTGCCATCAGTGACCGGACTACCTACAATGAGCAGTTCTTC.